Listed below are T cell receptor beta chains from one sample, sequenced in a study of shared clonotypes between healthy human individuals. Clones were sequenced by immunoSEQ multiplex PCR, and TCRdb holds only the in-frame ones, with some missing. This sample has roughly 2,000,000 clones, with roughly 95% found just once. Sequenced material: naive CD8+ T cells sorted from blood. These receptor sequences come from a man between 18 and 35 years old in good health. Both conserved end residues are part of each CDR3. A D gene is named only where the DNA matches it firmly. Clone size appears in some rows only: once, few, many, or a class for an expanded clone.

j_call	v_call	clone_size	d_call	cdr3_aa	cdr3_nt
TRBJ2-1	TRBV7-8	.	TRBD2	CASSLLAGGPNEQFF	TGTGCCAGCAGCCTCCTAGCGGGGGGGCCCAATGAGCAGTTCTTC
TRBJ2-7	TRBV15	.	TRBD1	CATSSGTGVYEQYF	TGTGCCACCAGCAGCGGGACAGGGGTTTACGAGCAGTACTTC
TRBJ2-7	TRBV27	.	.	CASSPHHFYSPGQWGCEQYF	TGTGCCAGCAGTCCACATCACTTTTACTCGCCGGGCCAATGGGGTTGCGAGCAGTACTTC
TRBJ2-7	TRBV5-6	.	.	CASSLRQADYEQYF	TGTGCCAGCAGCTTGAGACAGGCTGACTACGAGCAGTACTTC
TRBJ2-5	TRBV11-2	once	.	CASSFGGQRGTETQYF	TGTGCCAGCAGCTTTGGGGGTCAGAGGGGGACGGAGACCCAGTACTTC
TRBJ1-2	TRBV6-5	.	.	CASSDSEANYGYTF	TGTGCCAGCAGCGACAGTGAAGCTAACTATGGCTACACCTTC
TRBJ1-1	TRBV15	.	TRBD1	CATSRDSTGGRYTEAFF	TGTGCCACCAGCAGAGATTCGACAGGGGGCAGGTACACTGAAGCTTTCTTT
TRBJ2-1	TRBV6-1	.	.	CASTETNEQFF	TGTGCCAGCACAGAAACCAATGAGCAGTTCTTC
TRBJ2-6	TRBV7-6	.	TRBD1	CATQGAGANVLTF	TGTGCCACCCAGGGGGCTGGGGCCAACGTCCTGACTTTC
TRBJ2-5	TRBV6-5	.	.	CASSYDGTQYF	TGTGCCAGCAGTTACGACGGGACCCAGTACTTC
TRBJ1-1	TRBV6-1	.	TRBD1	CASSEWRDRATTEAFF	TGTGCCAGCAGTGAATGGCGGGACAGGGCTACGACTGAAGCTTTCTTT
TRBJ1-1	TRBV28	once	.	CASSGFLGASFEAFF	TGTGCCAGCAGCGGGTTCCTGGGGGCGTCCTTTGAAGCTTTCTTT
TRBJ2-5	TRBV21-1	.	.	CASSKGAVQGRETQYF	TGTGCCAGCAGCAAAGGGGCTGTTCAGGGGCGGGAGACCCAGTACTTC
TRBJ2-5	TRBV12-5	.	TRBD1	CASGSTGTGQFDQETQYF	TGTGCTAGTGGTTCCACCGGGACAGGGCAATTTGACCAAGAGACCCAGTACTTC
TRBJ2-7	TRBV9	.	.	CASSGPDPYEQYF	TGTGCCAGCAGCGGCCCGGACCCCTACGAGCAGTACTTC
TRBJ1-1	TRBV5-5	.	TRBD1	CASSSGQLEAFF	TGTGCCAGCAGCTCGGGACAGCTGGAGGCTTTCTTT
TRBJ2-7	TRBV7-9	.	.	CASSLAPGSSYEQYF	TGTGCCAGCAGCTTAGCCCCCGGAAGCTCCTACGAGCAGTACTTC
TRBJ2-7	TRBV5-5	.	TRBD1	CASSFRQGPYEQYF	TGTGCCAGCAGCTTTCGACAGGGACCCTACGAGCAGTACTTC
TRBJ2-2	TRBV10-3	.	.	CAIEAEADTGELFF	TGTGCCATCGAGGCAGAAGCGGACACCGGGGAGCTGTTTTTT
TRBJ2-3	TRBV9	.	TRBD1	CASSAQTGGTTDTQYF	TGTGCCAGCAGCGCACAGACAGGGGGAACGACAGATACGCAGTATTTT
TRBJ2-7	TRBV28	.	.	CASSLSGTGYYEQYF	TGTGCCAGCAGTTTATCGGGAACAGGGTACTACGAGCAGTACTTC
TRBJ2-7	TRBV4-1	.	TRBD2	CASSQDGDYNEQYF	TGCGCCAGCAGCCAAGATGGGGACTACAACGAGCAGTACTTC
TRBJ2-1	TRBV4-1	.	TRBD2	CASSQRAGGGNEQFF	TGCGCCAGCAGCCAGCGAGCGGGAGGGGGTAATGAGCAGTTCTTC
TRBJ2-1	TRBV6-4	.	TRBD2	CASSILAGGEYNEQFF	TGTGCCAGCAGTATACTAGCGGGAGGAGAATACAATGAGCAGTTCTTC
TRBJ1-6	TRBV5-6	.	.	CASSLGGDSPLHF	TGTGCCAGCAGCCTTGGGGGGGATTCACCCCTCCACTTT
TRBJ1-2	TRBV27	.	TRBD1	CASSPLDRGQGGYGHTF	TGTGCCAGCAGTCCCCTGGACAGGGGGCAAGGTGGCTATGGCCACACCTTC
TRBJ1-2	TRBV5-1	.	.	CASTKDVDVYGYTF	TGCGCCAGCACCAAGGATGTAGACGTTTATGGCTACACCTTC
TRBJ1-6	TRBV7-9	.	.	CASSLVQGNSPLHF	TGTGCCAGCAGCTTGGTCCAAGGGAATTCACCCCTCCACTTT
TRBJ2-2	TRBV10-2	.	TRBD1	CASSESAGGGTGELFF	TGCGCCAGCAGTGAGTCGGCAGGGGGCGGCACCGGGGAGCTGTTTTTT
TRBJ2-3	TRBV4-1	.	TRBD2	CASSQDGLAGEIGDTQYF	TGCGCCAGCAGCCAAGACGGACTAGCGGGAGAAATAGGGGATACGCAGTATTTT
TRBJ2-7	TRBV11-2	once	.	CASSLGTAYEQYF	TGTGCCAGCAGCTTAGGGACAGCTTACGAGCAGTACTTC
TRBJ2-3	TRBV4-1	.	TRBD1	CASSQGTASTDTQYF	TGCGCCAGCAGCCAGGGGACAGCAAGCACAGATACGCAGTATTTT
TRBJ2-7	TRBV6-6	.	.	CASSYVPVGAYEQYF	TGTGCCAGCAGTTACGTCCCCGTGGGAGCCTACGAGCAGTACTTC
TRBJ2-1	TRBV30	.	TRBD2	CAWSITSGGYNEQFF	TGTGCCTGGAGTATTACTAGCGGGGGCTACAATGAGCAGTTCTTC
TRBJ2-1	TRBV7-2	.	TRBD2	CASSSGTRNEQFF	TGTGCCAGCAGCAGCGGGACTAGAAATGAGCAGTTCTTC
TRBJ2-3	TRBV2	.	TRBD2	CASSEREGRDLGDTQYF	TGTGCCAGCTCGGAGCGGGAGGGCCGAGATCTAGGGGATACGCAGTATTTT
TRBJ1-1	TRBV5-1	few	.	CASSLVLGKDTEAFF	TGCGCCAGCAGCTTGGTACTGGGGAAGGACACTGAAGCTTTCTTT
TRBJ1-1	TRBV27	.	TRBD1	CASTSGQGLNTEAFF	TGTGCCAGCACCTCCGGACAGGGGCTGAACACTGAAGCTTTCTTT
TRBJ2-2	TRBV11-2	once	TRBD2	CASSPGLADYTGELFF	TGTGCCAGCAGCCCGGGACTAGCGGATTACACCGGGGAGCTGTTTTTT
TRBJ2-3	TRBV27	.	.	CASSLSSGLTTDTQYF	TGTGCCAGCAGTTTATCGTCAGGGTTGACCACAGATACGCAGTATTTT
TRBJ1-1	TRBV4-3	.	.	CASSQDYEGNTEAFF	TGCGCCAGCAGCCAAGATTACGAGGGGAACACTGAAGCTTTCTTT
TRBJ2-7	TRBV28	.	.	CASSAGQGYEQYF	TGTGCCAGCAGTGCGGGGCAGGGGTACGAGCAGTACTTC